Detailed here is one T cell receptor (beta chain). The CDR3 runs to 13 residues. The germline V gene encodes CDR1 MNHEY and CDR2 SMNVEV (reference sequence). Between the trimmed V and J ends, which lost 3 bases and 4 bases, there was a span of 9 bases. The data were taken from a study of blood T cell repertoires in COVID-19. Overall study context: Sources were T cells, B-cell-depleted T cells, or PBMCs; the material itself was cDNA or gDNA.

During active infection, Seattle patients enrolled and were then monitored through disease. Source study methods: Reference gene primer amplification yielded estimated nucleated cell counts. Here immunoSEQ multiplex PCR was the method, and the copy in TCRdb shows in-frame clones only, minus some. That table is the source of V, J and clone size, and D and trimming were worked out from the DNA. This table holds about 68,000 clones, 70% to 90% found once. This sequence was found in a woman between 50 and 59 years old with COVID-19, enrolled during active disease. Sample: peripheral blood. V and J are TRBV27 and TRBJ1-2, with a possible D match to TRBD1 (6 bases). In DNA form, the CDR3 reads TGTGCCAGCAGTTTTGGGGGCTTCTATGGCTACACCTTC. This translates into CASSFGGFYGYTF.